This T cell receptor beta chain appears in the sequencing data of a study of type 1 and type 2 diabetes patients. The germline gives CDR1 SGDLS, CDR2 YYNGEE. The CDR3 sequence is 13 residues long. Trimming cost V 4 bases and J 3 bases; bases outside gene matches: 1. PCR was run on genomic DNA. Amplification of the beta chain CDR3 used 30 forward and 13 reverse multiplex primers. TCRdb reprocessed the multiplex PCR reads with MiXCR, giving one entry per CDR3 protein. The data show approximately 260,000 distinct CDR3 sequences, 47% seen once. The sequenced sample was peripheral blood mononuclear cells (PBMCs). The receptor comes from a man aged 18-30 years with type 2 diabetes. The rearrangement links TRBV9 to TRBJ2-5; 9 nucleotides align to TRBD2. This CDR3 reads CASSQRGEETQYF. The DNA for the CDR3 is TGTGCCAGCAGCCAGCGGGGGGAAGAGACCCAGTACTTC.